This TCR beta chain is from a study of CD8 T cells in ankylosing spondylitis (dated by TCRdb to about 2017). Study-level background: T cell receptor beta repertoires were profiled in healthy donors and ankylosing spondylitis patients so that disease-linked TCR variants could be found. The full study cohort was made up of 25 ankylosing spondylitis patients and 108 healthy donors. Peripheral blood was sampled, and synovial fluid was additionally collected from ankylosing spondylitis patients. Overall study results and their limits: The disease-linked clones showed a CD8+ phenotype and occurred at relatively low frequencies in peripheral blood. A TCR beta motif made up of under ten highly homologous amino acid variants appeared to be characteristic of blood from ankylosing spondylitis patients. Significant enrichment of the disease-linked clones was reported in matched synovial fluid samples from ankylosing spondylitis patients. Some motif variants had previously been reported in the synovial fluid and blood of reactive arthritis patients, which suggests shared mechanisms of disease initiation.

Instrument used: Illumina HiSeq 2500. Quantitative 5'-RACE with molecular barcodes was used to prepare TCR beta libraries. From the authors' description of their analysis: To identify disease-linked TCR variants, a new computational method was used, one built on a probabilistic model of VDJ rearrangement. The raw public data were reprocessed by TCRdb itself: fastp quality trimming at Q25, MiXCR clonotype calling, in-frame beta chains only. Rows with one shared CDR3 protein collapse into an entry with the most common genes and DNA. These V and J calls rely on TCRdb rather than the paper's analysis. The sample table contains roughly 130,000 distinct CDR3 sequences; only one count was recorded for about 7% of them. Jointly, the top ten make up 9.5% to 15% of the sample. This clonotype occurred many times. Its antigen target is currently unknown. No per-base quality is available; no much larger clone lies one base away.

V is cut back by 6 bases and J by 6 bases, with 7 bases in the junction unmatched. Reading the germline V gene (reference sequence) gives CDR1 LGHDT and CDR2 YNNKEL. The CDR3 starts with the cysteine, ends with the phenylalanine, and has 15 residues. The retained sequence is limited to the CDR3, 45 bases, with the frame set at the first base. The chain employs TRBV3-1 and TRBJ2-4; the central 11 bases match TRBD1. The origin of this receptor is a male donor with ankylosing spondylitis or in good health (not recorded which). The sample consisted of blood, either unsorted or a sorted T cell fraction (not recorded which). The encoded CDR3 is CASRGTGQGGNIQYF. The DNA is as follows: TGTGCCAGCAGGGGAACGGGACAGGGGGGAAACATTCAGTACTTC. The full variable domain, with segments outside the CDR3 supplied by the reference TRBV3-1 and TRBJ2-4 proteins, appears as DTAVSQTPKYLVTQMGNDKSIKCEQNLGHDTMYWYKQDSKKFLKIMFSYNNKELIINETVPNRFSPKSPDKAHLNLHINSLELGDSAVYFCASRGTGQGGNIQYFGAGTRLSVL.